This T cell receptor (beta chain) was recorded in a study of cytomegalovirus exposure and HLA in healthy donors. Study background: Membership in the Caucasian-associated ancestry cluster was found for 81% of nearly 400 genotyped donors.

Study-wide findings and caveats: Based on reports, TCR beta sequences accurately predicted HLA-A and HLA-B alleles for most subjects.

PCR was performed using 60 Vbeta and 13 Jbeta primers. Sequencing was performed with immunoSEQ multiplex PCR; in TCRdb, only in-frame clones are kept and a portion is missing. The sample includes about 150,000 clones, around 80% of them seen just once. Remarks on this clone: What it binds is not known.

The sample taken for sequencing was PBMCs. This clonotype originated in a woman aged 40 to 49 in good health and CMV-seropositive.

The CDR3, as DNA: TGTGCCAGTAGTATCAAGCGGGAGGGCCTTTATACGCAGTATTTT. This codes for CASSIKREGLYTQYF. The chain joins TRBV19 to TRBJ2-3, with 10 bases identical to TRBD2. This CDR3 comprises 15 residues. Germline V gene lookup returns CDR1 LNHDA and CDR2 SQIVND (reference sequence). With V trimmed by 3 bases and J by 7 bases, 7 bases remained unmatched.